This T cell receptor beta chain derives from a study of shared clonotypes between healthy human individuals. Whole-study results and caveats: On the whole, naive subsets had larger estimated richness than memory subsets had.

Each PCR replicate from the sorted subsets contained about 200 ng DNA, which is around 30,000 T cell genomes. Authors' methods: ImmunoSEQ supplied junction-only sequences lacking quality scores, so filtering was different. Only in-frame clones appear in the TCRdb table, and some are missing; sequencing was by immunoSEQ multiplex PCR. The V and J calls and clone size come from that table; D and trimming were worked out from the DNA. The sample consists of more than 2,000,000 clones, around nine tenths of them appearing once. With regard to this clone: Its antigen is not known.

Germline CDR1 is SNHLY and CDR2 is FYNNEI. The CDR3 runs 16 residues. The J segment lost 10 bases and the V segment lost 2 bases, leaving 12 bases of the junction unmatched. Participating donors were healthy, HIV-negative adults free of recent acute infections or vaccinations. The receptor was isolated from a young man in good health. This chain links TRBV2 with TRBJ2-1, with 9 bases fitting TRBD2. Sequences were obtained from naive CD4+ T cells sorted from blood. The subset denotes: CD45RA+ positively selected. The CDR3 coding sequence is TGTGCCAGCAGTGAATTGGGGACTAGCCTCCCCCAGGAGCAGTTCTTC. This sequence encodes CASSELGTSLPQEQFF.